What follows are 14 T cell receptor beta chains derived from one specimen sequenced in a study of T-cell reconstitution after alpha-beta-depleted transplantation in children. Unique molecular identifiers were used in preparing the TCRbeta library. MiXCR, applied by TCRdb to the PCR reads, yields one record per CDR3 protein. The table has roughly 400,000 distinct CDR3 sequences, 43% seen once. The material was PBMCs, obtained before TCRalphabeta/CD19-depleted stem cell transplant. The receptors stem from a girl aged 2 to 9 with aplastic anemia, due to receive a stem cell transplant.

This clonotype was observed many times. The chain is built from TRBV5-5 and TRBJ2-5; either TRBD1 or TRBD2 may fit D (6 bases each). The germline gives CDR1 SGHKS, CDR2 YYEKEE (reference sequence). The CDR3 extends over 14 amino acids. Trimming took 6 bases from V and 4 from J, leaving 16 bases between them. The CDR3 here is CASTRGGRLETQYF. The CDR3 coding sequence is TGTGCCAGCACCCGAGGGGGGCGATTAGAGACCCAGTACTTC.

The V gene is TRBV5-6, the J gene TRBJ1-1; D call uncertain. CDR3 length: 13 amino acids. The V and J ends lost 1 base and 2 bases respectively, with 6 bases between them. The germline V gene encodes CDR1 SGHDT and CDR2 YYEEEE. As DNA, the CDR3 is TGTGCCAGCAGCTTGATCGCCAACACTGAAGCTTTCTTT. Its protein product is CASSLIANTEAFF.

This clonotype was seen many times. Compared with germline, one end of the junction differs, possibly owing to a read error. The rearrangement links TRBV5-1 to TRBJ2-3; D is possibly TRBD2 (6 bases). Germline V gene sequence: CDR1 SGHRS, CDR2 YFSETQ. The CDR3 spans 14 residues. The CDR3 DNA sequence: TGTGCCAGCAGTTCCGGGACTAGCACAGATACGCAGTATTTT. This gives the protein CASSSGTSTDTQYF.

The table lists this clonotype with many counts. CDR3 sequence reads: CASSLDGSNQPQHF. CDR3 coding DNA: TGCGCCAGCAGCTTGGACGGTAGCAATCAGCCCCAGCATTTT. J is TRBJ1-5 and V is TRBV5-1; D is unclear. The V and J ends lost 0 bases and 0 bases respectively, with 4 bases between them. Germline-derived CDR1 and CDR2 are SGHRS and YFSETQ. This CDR3 region has 14 residues.

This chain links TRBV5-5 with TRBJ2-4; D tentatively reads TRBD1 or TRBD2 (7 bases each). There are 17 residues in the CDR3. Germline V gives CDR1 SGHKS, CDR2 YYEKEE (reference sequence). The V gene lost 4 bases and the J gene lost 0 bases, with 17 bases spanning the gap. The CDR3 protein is CASSLGGGALAKNIQYF. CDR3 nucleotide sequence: TGTGCCAGCAGCCTGGGAGGGGGCGCTCTAGCCAAAAACATTCAGTACTTC.

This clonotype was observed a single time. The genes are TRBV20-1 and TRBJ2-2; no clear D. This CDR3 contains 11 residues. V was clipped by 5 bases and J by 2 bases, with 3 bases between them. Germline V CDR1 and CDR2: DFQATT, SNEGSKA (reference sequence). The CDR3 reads CSAVNTGELFF. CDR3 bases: TGCAGTGCTGTAAACACCGGGGAGCTGTTTTTT.

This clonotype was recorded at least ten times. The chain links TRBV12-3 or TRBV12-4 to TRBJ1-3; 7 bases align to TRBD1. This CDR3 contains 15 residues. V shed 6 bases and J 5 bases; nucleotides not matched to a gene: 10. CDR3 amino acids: CASSPTGARRNTIYF. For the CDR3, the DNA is TGTGCCAGCAGCCCAACAGGGGCTCGTCGAAACACCATATATTTT.

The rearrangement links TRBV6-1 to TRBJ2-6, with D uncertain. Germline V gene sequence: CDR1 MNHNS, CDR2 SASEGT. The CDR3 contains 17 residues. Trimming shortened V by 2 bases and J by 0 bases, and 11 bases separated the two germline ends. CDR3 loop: CASSELELFSGANVLTF. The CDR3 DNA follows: TGTGCCAGCAGTGAATTAGAACTGTTCTCTGGGGCCAACGTCCTGACTTTC.

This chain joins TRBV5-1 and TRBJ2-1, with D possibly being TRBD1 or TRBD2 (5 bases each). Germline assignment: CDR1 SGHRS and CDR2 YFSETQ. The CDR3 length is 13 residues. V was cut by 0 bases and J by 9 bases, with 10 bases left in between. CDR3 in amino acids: CASSLGRGSEQFF. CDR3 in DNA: TGCGCCAGCAGCTTGGGTCGGGGCAGTGAGCAGTTCTTC.

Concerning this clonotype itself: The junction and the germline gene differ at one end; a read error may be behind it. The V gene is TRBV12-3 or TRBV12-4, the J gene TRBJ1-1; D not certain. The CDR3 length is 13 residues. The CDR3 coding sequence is TGTGCCAGCAGTTTTGTAGGGCTGACTGGAGCTTTCTTT. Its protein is CASSFVGLTGAFF.

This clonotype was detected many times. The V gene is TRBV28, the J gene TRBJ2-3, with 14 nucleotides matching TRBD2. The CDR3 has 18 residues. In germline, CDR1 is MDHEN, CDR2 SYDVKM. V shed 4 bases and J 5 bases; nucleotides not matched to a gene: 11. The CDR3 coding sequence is TGTGCCAGCAGTTCCGGGACTAGCGGGAGTGGGGCGGGAGATACGCAGTATTTT. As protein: CASSSGTSGSGAGDTQYF.

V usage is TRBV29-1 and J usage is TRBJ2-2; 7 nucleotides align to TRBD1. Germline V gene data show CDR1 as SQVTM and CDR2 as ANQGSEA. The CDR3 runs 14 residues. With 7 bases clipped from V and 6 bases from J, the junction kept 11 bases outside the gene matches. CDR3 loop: CSAARGQGSGELFF. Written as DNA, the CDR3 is TGCAGCGCCGCTAGGGGGCAGGGATCCGGGGAGCTGTTTTTT.

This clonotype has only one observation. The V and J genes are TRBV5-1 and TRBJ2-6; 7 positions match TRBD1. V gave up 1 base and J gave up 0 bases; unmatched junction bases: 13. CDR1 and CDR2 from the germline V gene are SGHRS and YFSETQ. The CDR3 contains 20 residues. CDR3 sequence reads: CASSLQGVTLPLSGANVLTF. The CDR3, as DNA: TGCGCCAGCAGCTTGCAGGGGGTAACCCTCCCTCTCTCTGGGGCCAACGTCCTGACTTTC.

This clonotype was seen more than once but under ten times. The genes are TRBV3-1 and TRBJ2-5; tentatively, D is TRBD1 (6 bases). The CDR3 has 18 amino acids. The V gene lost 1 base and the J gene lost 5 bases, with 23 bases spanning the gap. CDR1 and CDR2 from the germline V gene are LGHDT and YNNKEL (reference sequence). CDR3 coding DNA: TGTGCCAGCAGCCAAGTCTCTGGGGGCAAGGGAAGAGGGGAGACCCAGTACTTC. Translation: CASSQVSGGKGRGETQYF.